These 29 T cell receptor beta chains originate from one sample sequenced in a study of blood T cells in healthy people across ages. Then a second PCR, running roughly 6 to 11 cycles, was carried out with a sample-barcoded 5' primer and a J-beta primer mix. TCRdb itself ran the 5' RACE reads through MiXCR, one entry per CDR3 protein. This table has about 840,000 distinct CDR3 sequences, about 27% appearing once. The sample also formed part of further work on T cells of mothers and their children.

Material for sequencing was blood. The receptors were sampled from a middle-aged woman in good health.

V usage is TRBV7-8 and J usage is TRBJ2-3, with 11 bases aligning to TRBD2. The CDR3 length is 15 residues. Trimming took 5 bases from V and 6 from J; bases not matched to a gene: 7. Germline-derived CDR1 and CDR2 are SGHVS and FQNEAQ. The CDR3 spells CASSTLAGGLDTQYF. The CDR3 bases are TGTGCCAGCAGCACCTTAGCGGGGGGGTTGGATACGCAGTATTTT.

This clonotype was observed a handful of times. Here the CDR3 reads CASSPLNQPQHF. The CDR3 bases are TGTGCCAGCAGTCCCCTTAATCAGCCCCAGCATTTT. The V gene is TRBV28, the J gene TRBJ1-5; no firm D call. CDR1 is MDHEN, CDR2 SYDVKM, per germline. V shed 5 bases and J shed 4 bases, with 6 bases lying between them. This CDR3 region has 12 residues.

This clonotype was counted ten times or more. The chain is built from TRBV20-1 and TRBJ2-5; 13 nucleotides line up with TRBD2. The germline gives CDR1 DFQATT, CDR2 SNEGSKA (reference sequence). This CDR3 contains 17 residues. V lost 2 bases, J lost 1 base, and 7 bases stayed unmatched. CDR3 region: CSARIGLAGALQETQYF. The DNA of the CDR3 is TGCAGTGCTAGAATAGGACTAGCGGGGGCCCTCCAAGAGACCCAGTACTTC.

V and J are TRBV20-1 and TRBJ1-5, with a possible D match to TRBD1 (6 bases). This CDR3 region has 16 residues. Deletions cut 0 bases from V and 1 base from J, with 13 bases between. Germline assignment: CDR1 DFQATT and CDR2 SNEGSKA (reference sequence). In DNA form, the CDR3 reads TGCAGTGCTAGAGATGGCGGGGGGCCAAGCAATCAGCCCCAGCATTTT. Translated: CSARDGGGPSNQPQHF.

On this clonotype itself: Since a much larger clone is just one base distant, this may be a read error. CDR3 in amino acids: CSVKPGGYDEQFF. The CDR3 bases are TGCAGCGTGAAGCCAGGGGGCTACGATGAGCAGTTCTTC. The rearrangement uses TRBV29-1 and TRBJ2-1; 8 bases align to TRBD1. The CDR3 length is 13 residues. Germline V gene sequence: CDR1 SQVTM, CDR2 ANQGSEA.

A note on this clonotype: Compared with germline, one end of the junction differs, possibly owing to a read error. The rearrangement links TRBV10-3 to TRBJ1-5, with D possibly being TRBD1 (5 bases). Germline V CDR1 and CDR2: ENHRY, SYGVKD. The CDR3 is made up of 15 amino acids. In DNA form, the CDR3 reads TGTGCCATCAGTGAGTCGGGGCTGGGAAATCGGCCCCAGCATTTT. Protein product: CAISESGLGNRPQHF.

This chain uses TRBV7-8 with TRBJ1-1; D call uncertain. The ends were cut back, 5 bases at V and 0 bases at J, with 19 bases in the middle. Germline CDR1 SGHVS, CDR2 FQNEAQ. The CDR3 covers 17 residues. The CDR3 loop reads CASSPARAGPMNTEAFF. In DNA form, the CDR3 reads TGTGCCAGCAGCCCGGCCCGGGCGGGCCCAATGAACACTGAAGCTTTCTTT. The full variable domain, rest sourced from reference TRBV7-8 and TRBJ1-1, is GAGVSQSPRYKVAKRGQDVALRCDPISGHVSLFWYQQALGQGPEFLTYFQNEAQLDKSGLPSDRFFAERPEGSVSTLKIQRTQQEDSAVYLCASSPARAGPMNTEAFFGQGTRLTVV.

The rearrangement joins TRBV21-1 to TRBJ2-1; the table's D call, TRBD1, was not checked against the DNA. TRBV21-1 is labeled a pseudogene. This CDR3 spans 13 amino acids. CDR3 DNA sequence: TGTGCCAGCAGCAAAATCCGGGCATATGAGCAGTTCTTC. This sequence encodes CASSKIRAYEQFF.

The chain recombines TRBV18 with TRBJ1-1; 9 bases agree with TRBD1. Trimming at V came to 3 bases and at J to 5 bases, leaving 13 bases not matched to a gene. This CDR3 has 17 residues. Germline CDR1 KGHSH, CDR2 LQKENI. The CDR3 DNA follows: TGTGCCAGCTCACCGAGAACCACCGGGACAGGGCTAACTGAAGCTTTCTTT. Translated: CASSPRTTGTGLTEAFF.

This clonotype was found many times. This chain uses TRBV20-1 with TRBJ1-2, with 10 nucleotides matching TRBD1. The CDR3 has 17 residues. Germline-derived CDR1 and CDR2 are DFQATT and SNEGSKA (reference sequence). Trimming took 0 bases from V and 8 from J; bases not matched to a gene: 15. CDR3 in amino acids: CSARDSARQGAAGGYTF. CDR3 DNA: TGCAGTGCTAGAGATTCGGCACGACAGGGGGCGGCGGGGGGCTACACCTTC.

Regarding this clonotype: This may stem from a read error, because a much larger clone lies one nucleotide away. The chain links TRBV12-3 or TRBV12-4 to TRBJ2-5, with 7 positions matching TRBD2. Germline trimming cut 6 bases from V and 2 bases from J; bases unmatched to any gene: 12. The CDR3 has 16 residues. CDR3 residues: CASRYTCGGGQETQYF. The CDR3 bases are TGTGCCAGCAGATACACCTGTGGGGGGGGACAAGAGACCCAGTACTTC.

This chain connects TRBV29-1 to TRBJ1-1, with 10 bases aligning to TRBD1. V lost 6 bases to trimming and J lost 5 bases; unmatched junction nucleotides: 9. The CDR3 consists of 14 residues. Germline CDR1 SQVTM, CDR2 ANQGSEA. Here the CDR3 reads CSVVDRDRGTEAFF. For the CDR3, the DNA is TGCAGCGTCGTTGACCGGGACAGGGGTACTGAAGCTTTCTTT.

As to this clonotype: An end of the junction does not agree with germline; a read error may underlie this. The chain joins TRBV7-2 to TRBJ2-7, with 7 bases lining up with TRBD1. CDR1 and CDR2 (germline): SGHTA, FQGNSA. The CDR3 consists of 15 residues. This CDR3 reads CACSPQTGWVVEQYF. The DNA of the CDR3 is TGTGCCTGCAGCCCGCAGACAGGGTGGGTGGTGGAGCAGTACTTC.

This clonotype was detected only once. J is TRBJ2-7 and V is TRBV30, with TRBD1 identical over 9 bases. Per the germline V gene, CDR1 is GTSNPN and CDR2 is SVGIG (reference sequence). Trimming removed 4 bases from V and 6 bases from J; junction bases left unmatched: 7. The CDR3 has 13 residues. CDR3 DNA: TGTGCCTGGACTGTGGACAGGGGATCCGAGCAGTACTTC. As protein: CAWTVDRGSEQYF.

This clonotype was seen at least ten times. J is TRBJ2-3 and V is TRBV6-6; perhaps D is TRBD1 or TRBD2 (5 bases each). V lost 0 bases to trimming and J lost 6 bases, with 13 bases between them. Germline values: CDR1 MNHNY, CDR2 SVGAGI (reference sequence). The CDR3 contains 15 residues. The CDR3 loop reads CASSYSQGRRDTQYF. DNA of the CDR3: TGTGCCAGCAGTTACTCGCAGGGACGAAGGGATACGCAGTATTTT.

In this sample, this clonotype turned up many times. This chain links TRBV29-1 with TRBJ2-7; D tentatively reads TRBD1 or TRBD2 (6 bases each). Trimming took 3 bases from V and 3 from J, leaving 9 bases between them. The V gene's germline CDR1 is SQVTM and CDR2 ANQGSEA. The CDR3 covers 12 residues. The CDR3 protein is CSVEEGGYEQYF. DNA for the CDR3: TGCAGCGTTGAGGAGGGGGGCTACGAGCAGTACTTC.

The DNA for the CDR3 is TGTGCCTGGAGAGGAAGGACAGCGGAGTATAATTCACCCCTCCACTTT. Its protein product is CAWRGRTAEYNSPLHF. The rearrangement joins TRBV30 to TRBJ1-6; possibly TRBD1 for D (6 bases). Germline V gene data show CDR1 as GTSNPN and CDR2 as SVGIG (reference sequence). Trimming took off 3 bases at V and 4 bases at J, with 16 bases between the two ends. The CDR3 has 16 residues.

This clonotype was detected many times. V and J are TRBV28 and TRBJ2-7, with D possibly being TRBD1 or TRBD2 (5 bases each). Germline CDR1 is MDHEN and CDR2 is SYDVKM. The CDR3 has 14 residues. Trimming shortened V by 5 bases and J by 6 bases, and 17 bases separated the two germline ends. CDR3 sequence: CASSARQFRGEQYF. Written as DNA, the CDR3 is TGTGCCAGCAGTGCCCGACAGTTTCGGGGCGAGCAGTACTTC.

This clonotype was counted between two and nine times. The genes are TRBV6-5 and TRBJ2-7, with 8 bases identical to TRBD1. Germline assignment: CDR1 MNHEY and CDR2 SVGAGI. The CDR3 has 14 residues. V dropped 7 bases and J dropped 2; count of bases not matched to a gene: 7. The CDR3 region has the DNA TGTGCCAGCACCCAGGGGACAGGTCCCTACGAGCAGTACTTC. This translates into CASTQGTGPYEQYF.

The table lists this clonotype with a few counts. The chain recombines TRBV20-1 with TRBJ2-3, with a possible D match to TRBD1 (6 bases). Per the germline V gene, CDR1 is DFQATT and CDR2 is SNEGSKA (reference sequence). V lost 4 bases and J 4 bases, leaving 12 bases between the germline ends. This CDR3 is 13 amino acids long. The CDR3 is CSAITGNSDTQYF. The CDR3 bases are TGCAGTGCTATTACAGGGAATTCAGATACGCAGTATTTT.

A note on this clonotype: One end of the junction fails to match germline, which may point to a read error. The chain couples TRBV7-2 to TRBJ1-2, with 7 nucleotides matching TRBD1. Germline V CDR1 and CDR2: SGHTA, FQGNSA. CDR3 length: 16 residues. CDR3 residues: CANSFPDRSVSTGYTF. In DNA, the CDR3 is TGTGCCAACAGCTTCCCGGACAGGTCTGTCTCAACTGGCTACACCTTC.

Ten or more counts support this clonotype. The V and J genes are TRBV28 and TRBJ2-1; maybe TRBD2 (7 bases). V lost 6 bases to trimming and J lost 0 bases, with 12 bases between them. Germline V lookup: CDR1 MDHEN, CDR2 SYDVKM. CDR3 length equals 15 residues. DNA for the CDR3: TGTGCCAGCAGGGAGGGGGGGAGCTCCTACAATGAGCAGTTCTTC. It encodes CASREGGSSYNEQFF.

This clonotype was counted between two and nine times. The V gene is TRBV11-1, the J gene TRBJ2-7; D uncertain. In germline, CDR1 is SGHAT, CDR2 FQDESV (reference sequence). The CDR3 runs 13 residues. Deletions cut 7 bases from V and 0 bases from J, with 10 bases between. As DNA, the CDR3 is TGTGCCAGCACAACAGAAAGCTCCTACGAGCAGTACTTC. The encoded protein is CASTTESSYEQYF. The variable domain in full, completed from reference TRBV11-1 and TRBJ2-7, reads EAEVAQSPRYKITEKSQAVAFWCDPISGHATLYWYRQILGQGPELLVQFQDESVVDDSQLPKDRFSAERLKGVDSTLKIQPAELGDSAMYLCASTTESSYEQYFGPGTRLTVT.

In its sample, this clonotype was seen a few times. The chain uses TRBV12-3 or TRBV12-4 and TRBJ2-4, with D hard to call. The CDR3 runs 12 residues. The V end was cut by 5 bases, the J end by 13 bases, with 15 bases between. CDR3 in amino acids: CASSMGYNEQYF. Written as DNA, the CDR3 is TGTGCCAGCAGTATGGGTTACAATGAGCAGTACTTC.

The chain employs TRBV9 and TRBJ2-2; D is perhaps TRBD2 (5 bases). CDR1 is SGDLS and CDR2 is YYNGEE in the germline V gene. The CDR3 contains 16 residues. The V and J ends lost 4 bases and 4 bases respectively, with 17 bases between them. CDR3 sequence reads: CASSPGAVSGTGELFF. The CDR3 DNA follows: TGTGCCAGCAGCCCTGGAGCGGTGAGCGGCACCGGGGAGCTGTTTTTT.

This chain uses TRBV7-2 with TRBJ2-3; 9 positions agree with TRBD2. The J segment lost 7 bases and the V segment lost 1 base, leaving 6 bases of the junction unmatched. There are 15 residues in the CDR3. Germline V gene data show CDR1 as SGHTA and CDR2 as FQGNSA. CDR3 loop: CASSLGGGGGHTQYF. Here the CDR3 DNA reads TGTGCCAGCAGCTTAGGTGGCGGGGGGGGTCATACGCAGTATTTT.

Comment on this clonotype: This may be a read error: a much more frequent sequence differs by one nucleotide. This rearrangement joins TRBV4-3 to TRBJ2-1; 9 bases match TRBD2. The CDR3 runs to 15 residues. J was trimmed by 5 bases and V by 2 bases; bases with no gene match: 4. Germline V lookup: CDR1 LGHNA, CDR2 YSLEER. CDR3 region: CASSQCSGGNNEQFF. Here the CDR3 DNA reads TGCGCCAGCAGCCAATGTAGCGGGGGAAACAATGAGCAGTTCTTC.

This clonotype was observed once. The J gene is TRBJ2-1, the V gene TRBV28; TRBD1 might be the D (7 bases). V lost 8 bases and J lost 6, with 20 bases in between. The CDR3 is 15 amino acids. CDR1 and CDR2 (germline): MDHEN, SYDVKM. In nucleotides, the CDR3 is TGTGCCAGCGGGTCCGCATCAGGGGGGAGCAATGAGCAGTTCTTC. This translates into CASGSASGGSNEQFF. The full variable domain, rest sourced from reference TRBV28 and TRBJ2-1, is DVKVTQSSRYLVKRTGEKVFLECVQDMDHENMFWYRQDPGLGLRLIYFSYDVKMKEKGDIPEGYSVSREKKERFSLILESASTNQTSMYLCASGSASGGSNEQFFGPGTRLTVL.

The chain joins TRBV21-1 to TRBJ2-3; the table assigns TRBD2, which was not confirmed against the DNA. TRBV21-1 is shown as a pseudogene. There are 15 residues in the CDR3. The CDR3, as DNA: TGTGCCAGCAGCAAAGTTGGCCCGTTAGTGGATACGCAGTATTTT. Translated: CASSKVGPLVDTQYF.